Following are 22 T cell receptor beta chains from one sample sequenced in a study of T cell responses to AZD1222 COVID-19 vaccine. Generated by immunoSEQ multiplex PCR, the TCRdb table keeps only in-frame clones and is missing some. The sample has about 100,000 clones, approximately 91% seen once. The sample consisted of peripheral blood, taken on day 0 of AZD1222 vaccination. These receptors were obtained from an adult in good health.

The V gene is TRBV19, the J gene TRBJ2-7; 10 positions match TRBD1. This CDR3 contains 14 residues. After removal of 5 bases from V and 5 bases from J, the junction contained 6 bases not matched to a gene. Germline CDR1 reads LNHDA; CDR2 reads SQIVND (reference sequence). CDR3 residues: CASSRRQGADEQYF. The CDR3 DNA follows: TGTGCCAGTAGTCGACGACAGGGGGCCGACGAGCAGTACTTC.

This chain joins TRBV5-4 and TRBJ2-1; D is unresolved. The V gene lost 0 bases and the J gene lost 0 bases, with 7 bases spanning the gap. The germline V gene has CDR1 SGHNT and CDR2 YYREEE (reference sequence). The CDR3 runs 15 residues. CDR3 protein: CASSLDYNSYNEQFF. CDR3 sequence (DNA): TGTGCCAGCAGCTTGGACTACAACTCCTACAATGAGCAGTTCTTC.

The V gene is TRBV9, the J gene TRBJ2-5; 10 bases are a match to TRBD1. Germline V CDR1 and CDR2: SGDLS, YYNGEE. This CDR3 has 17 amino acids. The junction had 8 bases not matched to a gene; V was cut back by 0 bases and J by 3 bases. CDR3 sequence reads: CASSVDGGQGPEETQYF. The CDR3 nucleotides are TGTGCCAGCAGCGTAGACGGGGGACAGGGGCCGGAAGAGACCCAGTACTTC. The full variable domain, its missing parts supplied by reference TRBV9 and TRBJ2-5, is DSGVTQTPKHLITATGQRVTLRCSPRSGDLSVYWYQQSLDQGLQFLIQYYNGEERAKGNILERFSAQQFPDLHSELNLSSLELGDSALYFCASSVDGGQGPEETQYFGPGTRLLVL.

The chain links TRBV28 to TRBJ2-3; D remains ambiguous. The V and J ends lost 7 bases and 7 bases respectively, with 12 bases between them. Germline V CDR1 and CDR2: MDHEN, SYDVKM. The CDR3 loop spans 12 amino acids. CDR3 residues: CASTPSGYTQYF. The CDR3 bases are TGTGCCAGCACCCCTTCAGGATATACGCAGTATTTT. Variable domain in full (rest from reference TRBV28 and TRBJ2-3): DVKVTQSSRYLVKRTGEKVFLECVQDMDHENMFWYRQDPGLGLRLIYFSYDVKMKEKGDIPEGYSVSREKKERFSLILESASTNQTSMYLCASTPSGYTQYFGPGTRLTVL.

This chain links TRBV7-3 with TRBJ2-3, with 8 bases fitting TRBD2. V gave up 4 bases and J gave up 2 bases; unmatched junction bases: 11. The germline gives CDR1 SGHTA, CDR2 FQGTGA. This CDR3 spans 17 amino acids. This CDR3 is CASSSPSAGLDTDTQYF. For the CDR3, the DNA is TGTGCCAGCAGCTCACCCTCCGCGGGACTAGACACAGATACGCAGTATTTT. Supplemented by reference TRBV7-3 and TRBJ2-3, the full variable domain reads GAGVSQTPSNKVTEKGKYVELRCDPISGHTALYWYRQSLGQGPEFLIYFQGTGAADDSGLPNDRFFAVRPEGSVSTLKIQRTERGDSAVYLCASSSPSAGLDTDTQYFGPGTRLTVL.

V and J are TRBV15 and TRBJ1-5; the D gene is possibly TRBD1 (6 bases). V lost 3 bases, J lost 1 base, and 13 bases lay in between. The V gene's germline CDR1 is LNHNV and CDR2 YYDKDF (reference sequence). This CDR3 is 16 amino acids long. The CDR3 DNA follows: TGTGCCACCAGCAGCCCTGAGGGGGGGAGCAATCAGCCCCAGCATTTT. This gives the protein CATSSPEGGSNQPQHF.

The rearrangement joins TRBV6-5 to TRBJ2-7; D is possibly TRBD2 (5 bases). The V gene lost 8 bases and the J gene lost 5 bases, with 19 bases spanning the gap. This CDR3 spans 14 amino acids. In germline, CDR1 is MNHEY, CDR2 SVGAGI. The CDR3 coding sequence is TGTGCCAGCTCCATATCCGGGATTCACAACGAGCAGTACTTC. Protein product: CASSISGIHNEQYF.

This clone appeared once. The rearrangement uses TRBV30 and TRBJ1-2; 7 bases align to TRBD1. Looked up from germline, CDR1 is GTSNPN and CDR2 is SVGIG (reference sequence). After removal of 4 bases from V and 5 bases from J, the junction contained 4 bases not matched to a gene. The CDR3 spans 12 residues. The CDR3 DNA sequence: TGTGCCTGGAATGGACAGGAATATGGCTACACCTTC. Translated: CAWNGQEYGYTF. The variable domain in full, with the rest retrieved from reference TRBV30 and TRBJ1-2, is SQTIHQWPATLVQPVGSPLSLECTVEGTSNPNLYWYRQAAGRGLQLLFYSVGIGQISSEVPQNLSASRPQDRQFILSSKKLLLSDSGFYLCAWNGQEYGYTFGSGTRLTVV.

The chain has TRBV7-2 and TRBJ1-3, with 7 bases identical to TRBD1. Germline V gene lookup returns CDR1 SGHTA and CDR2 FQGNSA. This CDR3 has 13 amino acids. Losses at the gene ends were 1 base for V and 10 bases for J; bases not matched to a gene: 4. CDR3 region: CASSLEGTETIYF. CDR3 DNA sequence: TGTGCCAGCAGCTTAGAGGGGACAGAAACCATATATTTT.

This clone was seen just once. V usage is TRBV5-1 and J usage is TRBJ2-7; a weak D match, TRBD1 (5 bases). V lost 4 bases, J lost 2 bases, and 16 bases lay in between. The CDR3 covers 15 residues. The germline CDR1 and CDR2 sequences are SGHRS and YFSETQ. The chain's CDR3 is CASSPGQGGAYEQYF. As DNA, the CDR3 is TGCGCCAGCAGCCCAGGGCAGGGTGGGGCCTACGAGCAGTACTTC. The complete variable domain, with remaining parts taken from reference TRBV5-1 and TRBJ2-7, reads KAGVTQTPRYLIKTRGQQVTLSCSPISGHRSVSWYQQTPGQGLQFLFEYFSETQRNKGNFPGRFSGRQFSNSRSEMNVSTLELGDSALYLCASSPGQGGAYEQYFGPGTRLTVT.

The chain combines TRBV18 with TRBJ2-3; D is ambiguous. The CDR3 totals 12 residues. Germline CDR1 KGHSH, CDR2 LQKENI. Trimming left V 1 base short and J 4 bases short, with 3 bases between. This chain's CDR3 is CASSPRADTQYF. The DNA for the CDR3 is TGTGCCAGCTCACCACGCGCAGATACGCAGTATTTT.

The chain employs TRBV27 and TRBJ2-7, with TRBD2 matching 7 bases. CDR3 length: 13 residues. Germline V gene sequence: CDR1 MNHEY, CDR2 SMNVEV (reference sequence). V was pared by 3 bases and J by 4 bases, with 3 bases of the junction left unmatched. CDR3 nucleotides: TGTGCCAGCAGTTTGGGACTACTATACGAGCAGTACTTC. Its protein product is CASSLGLLYEQYF.

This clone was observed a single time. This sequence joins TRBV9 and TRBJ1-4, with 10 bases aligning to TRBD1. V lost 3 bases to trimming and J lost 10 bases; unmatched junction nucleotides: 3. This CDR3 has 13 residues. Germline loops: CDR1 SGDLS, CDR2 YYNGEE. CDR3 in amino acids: CASSAGQGGKLFF. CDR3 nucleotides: TGTGCCAGCAGCGCCGGACAGGGGGGAAAACTGTTTTTT.

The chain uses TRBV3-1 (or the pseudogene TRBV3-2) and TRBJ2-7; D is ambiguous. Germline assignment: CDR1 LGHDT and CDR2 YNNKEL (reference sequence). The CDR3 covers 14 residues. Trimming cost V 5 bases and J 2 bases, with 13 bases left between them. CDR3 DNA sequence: TGTGCCAGCAGCGTGGTTGGGTCCACCTACGAGCAGTACTTC. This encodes CASSVVGSTYEQYF.

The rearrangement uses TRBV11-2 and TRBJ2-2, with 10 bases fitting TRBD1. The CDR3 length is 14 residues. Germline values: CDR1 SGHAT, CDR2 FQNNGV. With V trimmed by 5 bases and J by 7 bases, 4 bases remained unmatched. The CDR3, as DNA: TGTGCCAGCAGCCGACAGGGGGCGGGCGGGGAGCTGTTTTTT. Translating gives CASSRQGAGGELFF.

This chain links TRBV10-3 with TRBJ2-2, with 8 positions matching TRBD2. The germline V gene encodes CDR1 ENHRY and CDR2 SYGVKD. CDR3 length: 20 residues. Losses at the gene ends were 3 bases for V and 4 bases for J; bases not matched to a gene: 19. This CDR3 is CAISDFVGGLVFFSTGELFF. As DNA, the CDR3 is TGTGCCATCAGTGACTTCGTTGGGGGACTAGTTTTTTTTAGCACCGGGGAGCTGTTTTTT.

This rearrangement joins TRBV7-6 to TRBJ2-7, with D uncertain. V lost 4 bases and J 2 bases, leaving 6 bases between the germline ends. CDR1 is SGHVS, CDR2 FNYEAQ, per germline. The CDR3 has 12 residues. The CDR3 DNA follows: TGTGCCAGCAGCTCCGGACCCTACGAGCAGTACTTC. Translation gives CASSSGPYEQYF.

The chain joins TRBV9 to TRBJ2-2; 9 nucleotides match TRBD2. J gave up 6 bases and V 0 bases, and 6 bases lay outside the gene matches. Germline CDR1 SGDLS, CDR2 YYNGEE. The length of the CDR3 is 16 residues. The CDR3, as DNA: TGTGCCAGCAGCGTAGTAGCGGGAGAAGCGGCCGGGGAGCTGTTTTTT. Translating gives CASSVVAGEAAGELFF.

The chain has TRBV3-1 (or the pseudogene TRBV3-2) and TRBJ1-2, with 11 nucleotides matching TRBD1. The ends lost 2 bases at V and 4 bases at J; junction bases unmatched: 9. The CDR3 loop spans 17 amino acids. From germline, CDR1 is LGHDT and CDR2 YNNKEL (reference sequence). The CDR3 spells CASSQRTGGAVSYGYTF. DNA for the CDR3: TGTGCCAGCAGCCAACGGACAGGGGGCGCAGTAAGCTATGGCTACACCTTC.

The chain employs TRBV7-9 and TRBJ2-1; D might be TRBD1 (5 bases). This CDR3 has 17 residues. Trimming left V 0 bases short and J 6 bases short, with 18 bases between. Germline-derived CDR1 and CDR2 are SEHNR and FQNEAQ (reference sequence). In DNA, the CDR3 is TGTGCCAGCAGCTTAGCGACTCGCAGGGTGGCTAGCAATGAGCAGTTCTTC. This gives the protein CASSLATRRVASNEQFF.

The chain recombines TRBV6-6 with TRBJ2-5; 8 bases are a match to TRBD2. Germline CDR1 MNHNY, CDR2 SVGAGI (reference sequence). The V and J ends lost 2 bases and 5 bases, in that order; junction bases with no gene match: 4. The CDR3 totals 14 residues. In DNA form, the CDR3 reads TGTGCCAGCAGTTACCGGGAGGGTTTCGAGACCCAGTACTTC. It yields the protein CASSYREGFETQYF.

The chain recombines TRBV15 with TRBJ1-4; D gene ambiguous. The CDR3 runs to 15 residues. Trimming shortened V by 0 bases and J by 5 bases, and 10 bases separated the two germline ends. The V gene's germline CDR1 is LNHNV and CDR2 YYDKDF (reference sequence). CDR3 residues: CATSRDLGPNEKLFF. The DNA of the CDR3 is TGTGCCACCAGCAGAGATCTTGGTCCCAATGAAAAACTGTTTTTT.